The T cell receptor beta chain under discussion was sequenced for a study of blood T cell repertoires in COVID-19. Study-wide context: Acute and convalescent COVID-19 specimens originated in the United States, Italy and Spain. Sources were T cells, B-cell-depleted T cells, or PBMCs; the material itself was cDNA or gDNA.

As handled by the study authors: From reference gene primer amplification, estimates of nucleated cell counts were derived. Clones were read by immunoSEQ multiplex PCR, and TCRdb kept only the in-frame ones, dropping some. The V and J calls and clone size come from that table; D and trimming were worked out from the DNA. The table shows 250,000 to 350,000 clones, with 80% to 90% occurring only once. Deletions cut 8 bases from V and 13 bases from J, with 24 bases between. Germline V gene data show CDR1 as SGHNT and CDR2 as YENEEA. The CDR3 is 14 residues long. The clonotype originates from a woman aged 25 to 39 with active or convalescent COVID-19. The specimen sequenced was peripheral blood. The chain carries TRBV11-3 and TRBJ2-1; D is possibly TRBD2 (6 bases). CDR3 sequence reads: CASVPRESLRCQFF. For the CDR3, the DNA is TGTGCCAGCGTCCCCCGGGAGTCTCTACGATGCCAGTTCTTC.